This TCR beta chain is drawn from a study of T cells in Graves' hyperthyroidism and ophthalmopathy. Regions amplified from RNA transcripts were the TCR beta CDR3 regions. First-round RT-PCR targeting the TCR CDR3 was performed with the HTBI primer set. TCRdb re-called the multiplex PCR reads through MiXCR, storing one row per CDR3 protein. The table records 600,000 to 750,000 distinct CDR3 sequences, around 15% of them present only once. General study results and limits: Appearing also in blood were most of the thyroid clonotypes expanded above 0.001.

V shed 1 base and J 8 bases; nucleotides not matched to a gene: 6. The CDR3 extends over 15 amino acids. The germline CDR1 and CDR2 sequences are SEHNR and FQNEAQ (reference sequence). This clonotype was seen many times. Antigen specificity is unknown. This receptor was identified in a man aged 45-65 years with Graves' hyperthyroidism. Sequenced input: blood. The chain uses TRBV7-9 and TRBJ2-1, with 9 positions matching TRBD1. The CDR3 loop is CASSLVQGAIDEQFF. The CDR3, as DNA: TGTGCCAGCAGCTTAGTACAGGGGGCGATTGATGAGCAGTTCTTC.